Listed below are T cell receptor beta chains from one sample, sequenced in a study of cytotoxic CD8 clonotypes in ibrutinib-treated CLL. Here immunoSEQ multiplex PCR was the method, and the copy in TCRdb shows in-frame clones only, minus some. Of around 33,000 clones listed, approximately 69% are singletons. Sample: PBMCs, taken before ibrutinib treatment. Source of these receptors: a human donor with chronic lymphocytic leukemia. Each CDR3 is given with its conserved first and last residue. Each record gives: CDR3 length, J gene, clone size, V gene, D gene, CDR3 protein, CDR3 DNA. A D gene is named only where the DNA matches it firmly. Clone size is given for some rows only: seen once, a few or many times, or a class if the clone is expanded.

19,TRBJ2-7,few,TRBV4-3,TRBD1,CASSQVGPGQGSNSYEQYF,TGCGCCAGCAGCCAAGTGGGGCCGGGACAGGGGTCCAACTCCTACGAGCAGTACTTC
13,TRBJ2-7,few,TRBV9,-,CASSVAPTYEQYF,TGTGCCAGCAGCGTAGCTCCGACCTACGAGCAGTACTTC
13,TRBJ1-2,-,TRBV5-1,-,CASSLGPLYGYTF,TGCGCCAGCAGCTTGGGACCGCTCTATGGCTACACCTTC
18,TRBJ2-7,-,TRBV6-1,TRBD2,CASSDPAASGTFWYEQYF,TGTGCCAGCAGTGACCCTGCGGCTAGCGGGACCTTCTGGTACGAGCAGTACTTC
13,TRBJ2-1,-,TRBV5-4,-,CASSLAPLNEQFF,TGTGCCAGCAGCTTGGCCCCTTTGAATGAGCAGTTCTTC
12,TRBJ2-2,-,TRBV5-4,-,CASSLGSMELFF,TGTGCCAGCAGCCTGGGATCTATGGAGCTGTTTTTT
13,TRBJ2-7,-,TRBV25-1,-,CASRDPESYEQYF,TGTGCCAGCAGGGACCCAGAATCCTACGAGCAGTACTTC
15,TRBJ2-3,once,TRBV2,TRBD2,CASRRLAGGADTQYF,TGTGCCAGCAGAAGACTAGCGGGAGGGGCAGATACGCAGTATTTT
14,TRBJ1-2,-,TRBV7-2,-,CASSFATDNYGYTF,TGTGCCAGCAGCTTCGCGACGGATAACTATGGCTACACCTTC
16,TRBJ1-2,-,TRBV28,TRBD1,CASSSADRGMSHGYTF,TGTGCCAGCAGTTCCGCAGACAGGGGCATGTCCCATGGCTACACCTTC
11,TRBJ1-6,-,TRBV19,-,CARDPDSPLHF,TGTGCCAGGGATCCGGATTCACCCCTCCACTTT
16,TRBJ1-5,-,TRBV2,-,CASSDGARGETQPQHF,TGTGCCAGCAGTGATGGGGCCCGGGGTGAGACTCAGCCCCAGCATTTT
12,TRBJ2-7,-,TRBV28,-,CASRHGPLGGYF,TGTGCCAGCAGACACGGGCCCCTAGGCGGGTACTTC
12,TRBJ2-1,-,TRBV6-5,-,CASRGRTNEQFF,TGTGCCAGCAGGGGACGGACGAATGAGCAGTTCTTC
14,TRBJ1-4,-,TRBV6-6,-,CASRFGTVNEKLFF,TGTGCCAGCAGATTCGGGACGGTTAATGAAAAACTGTTTTTT
15,TRBJ1-5,once,TRBV2,TRBD1,CASSAGTGGGQPQHF,TGTGCCAGCAGTGCCGGGACAGGGGGTGGTCAGCCCCAGCATTTT
16,TRBJ1-1,-,TRBV27,TRBD1,CASSLTGGIMNTEAFF,TGTGCCAGCAGTTTGACAGGGGGAATAATGAACACTGAAGCTTTCTTT
18,TRBJ2-5,-,TRBV5-3,TRBD2,CARSKQGTSGITEETQYF,TGTGCCAGAAGCAAACAGGGCACTAGCGGGATAACGGAGGAGACCCAGTACTTC
17,TRBJ1-5,-,TRBV28,-,CASSPTRTDYSNQPQHF,TGTGCCAGCAGCCCAACGAGGACGGATTATAGCAATCAGCCCCAGCATTTT
14,TRBJ2-7,-,TRBV27,TRBD1,CASSLNLDRGEQYF,TGTGCCAGCAGTTTAAATTTAGACAGGGGAGAGCAGTACTTC
15,TRBJ2-3,-,TRBV4-1,-,CASSLDSLESDTQYF,TGCGCCAGCAGTCTGGACAGTCTGGAGTCTGATACGCAGTATTTT
15,TRBJ1-1,few,TRBV30,-,CAWSVSWFVRPEAFF,TGTGCCTGGAGTGTAAGTTGGTTTGTGAGGCCTGAAGCTTTCTTT
15,TRBJ2-2,-,TRBV28,-,CASSLWLGNTGELFF,TGTGCCAGCAGTTTATGGTTAGGGAACACCGGGGAGCTGTTTTTT
13,TRBJ2-7,-,TRBV18,-,CASSPGSIYEQYF,TGTGCCAGCTCACCCGGGTCTATCTACGAGCAGTACTTC
17,TRBJ2-4,-,TRBV4-2,TRBD1,CASSQEGTGGAKNIQYF,TGTGCCAGCAGCCAAGAGGGAACAGGGGGAGCCAAAAACATTCAGTACTTC
16,TRBJ2-7,-,TRBV15,TRBD2,CATSRGAPQGGYEQYF,TGTGCCACCAGTCGAGGGGCCCCTCAGGGAGGGTACGAGCAGTACTTC
14,TRBJ1-1,-,TRBV7-2,TRBD1,CASSVRTGGGEAFF,TGTGCCAGCAGCGTCCGGACAGGGGGCGGGGAAGCTTTCTTT
14,TRBJ1-4,-,TRBV7-9,-,CASSPPGQNEKLFF,TGTGCCAGCAGCCCCCCGGGGCAGAATGAAAAACTGTTTTTT
14,TRBJ1-1,few,TRBV27,-,CASSPVGRNTEAFF,TGTGCCAGCAGCCCGGTAGGTAGGAACACTGAAGCTTTCTTT
12,TRBJ1-1,few,TRBV2,TRBD1,CASSGEDREAFF,TGTGCCAGCAGTGGAGAGGACAGGGAAGCTTTCTTT
13,TRBJ2-3,-,TRBV25-1,-,CASSVPGGDTQYF,TGTGCCAGCAGTGTCCCGGGTGGAGATACGCAGTATTTT
14,TRBJ2-7,-,TRBV28,-,CASSLPTGPYEQYF,TGTGCCAGCAGTCTGCCGACAGGTCCCTACGAGCAGTACTTC
16,TRBJ2-3,-,TRBV5-1,TRBD2,CASSLVGEGYTDTQYF,TGCGCCAGCAGCTTGGTCGGGGAGGGTTACACAGATACGCAGTATTTT
14,TRBJ2-7,many,TRBV5-1,-,CASSSTGQSYEQYF,TGCGCCAGCAGCTCGACCGGGCAGTCCTACGAGCAGTACTTC
15,TRBJ2-1,few,TRBV4-3,-,CASSQEYRDSHEQFF,TGCGCCAGCAGCCAAGAGTACAGGGATTCACATGAGCAGTTCTTC
14,TRBJ1-5,-,TRBV6-1,TRBD1,CASSDWTGLQPQHF,TGTGCCAGCAGTGATTGGACAGGGCTTCAGCCCCAGCATTTT
14,TRBJ2-2,-,TRBV5-1,TRBD1,CASRKRQGDGELFF,TGCGCCAGCAGGAAACGACAGGGAGATGGGGAGCTGTTTTTT
12,TRBJ2-3,few,TRBV2,-,CASQGEGRTQYF,TGTGCCAGCCAGGGGGAGGGCCGTACGCAGTATTTT
14,TRBJ2-7,-,TRBV2,TRBD1,CASSADRGVYEQYF,TGTGCCAGCAGTGCCGACAGGGGCGTCTACGAGCAGTACTTC
14,TRBJ2-3,-,TRBV4-1,-,CASSGWDLGDTQYF,TGCGCCAGCAGCGGCTGGGACCTCGGGGATACGCAGTATTTT
13,TRBJ2-1,-,TRBV11-3,TRBD2,CASRSSGRNEQFF,TGTGCCAGCAGGTCTAGCGGGAGGAATGAGCAGTTCTTC
15,TRBJ2-7,-,TRBV5-1,TRBD2,CASSSTSGGPEEQYF,TGCGCCAGCAGCTCGACTAGCGGGGGCCCCGAGGAGCAGTACTTC
14,TRBJ1-5,-,TRBV19,-,CASSIDRLDQPQHF,TGTGCCAGTAGTATAGATCGCTTGGACCAGCCCCAGCATTTT
14,TRBJ2-5,-,TRBV6-1,-,CASMSIDLQETQYF,TGTGCCAGCATGTCGATAGACCTACAAGAGACCCAGTACTTC
13,TRBJ1-1,-,TRBV6-5,-,CASSLLGFTEAFF,TGTGCCAGCAGTCTGCTCGGCTTCACTGAAGCTTTCTTT
14,TRBJ2-7,-,TRBV6-5,-,CASSRSGQGYEQYF,TGTGCCAGCAGCCGGAGTGGGCAGGGATACGAGCAGTACTTC
14,TRBJ2-3,-,TRBV30,-,CAWSVSDSVGSQYF,TGTGCCTGGAGTGTATCCGATTCCGTGGGGTCGCAGTATTTT
14,TRBJ2-3,few,TRBV18,-,CASSPSDSTDTQYF,TGTGCCAGCTCACCTTCGGACAGCACAGATACGCAGTATTTT
13,TRBJ1-1,-,TRBV7-9,-,CASSLESNTEAFF,TGTGCCAGCAGCTTAGAATCGAACACTGAAGCTTTCTTT
14,TRBJ2-5,-,TRBV7-2,TRBD1,CASSPRQGPGTQYF,TGTGCCAGCAGCCCGCGACAGGGACCAGGGACCCAGTACTTC
16,TRBJ1-1,-,TRBV7-6,TRBD1,CASRSPSGTANTEAFF,TGTGCCAGCAGATCACCCTCTGGGACAGCGAACACTGAAGCTTTCTTT
11,TRBJ2-7,-,TRBV20-1,-,CSASRGYEQYF,TGCAGTGCTAGTCGAGGCTACGAGCAGTACTTC